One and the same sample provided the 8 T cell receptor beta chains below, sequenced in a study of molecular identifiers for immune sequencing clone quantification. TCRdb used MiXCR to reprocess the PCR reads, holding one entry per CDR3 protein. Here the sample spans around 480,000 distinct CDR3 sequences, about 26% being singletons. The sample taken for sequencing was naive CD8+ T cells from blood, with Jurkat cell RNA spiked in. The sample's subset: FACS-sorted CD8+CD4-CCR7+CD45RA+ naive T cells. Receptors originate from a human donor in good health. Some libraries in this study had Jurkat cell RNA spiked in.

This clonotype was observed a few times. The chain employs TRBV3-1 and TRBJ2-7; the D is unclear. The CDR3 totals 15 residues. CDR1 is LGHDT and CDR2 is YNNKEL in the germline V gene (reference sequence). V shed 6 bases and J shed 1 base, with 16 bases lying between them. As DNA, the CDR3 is TGTGCCAGCAGTCCGTGTGCGGCGAGATCCTACGAGCAGTACTTC. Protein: CASSPCAARSYEQYF.

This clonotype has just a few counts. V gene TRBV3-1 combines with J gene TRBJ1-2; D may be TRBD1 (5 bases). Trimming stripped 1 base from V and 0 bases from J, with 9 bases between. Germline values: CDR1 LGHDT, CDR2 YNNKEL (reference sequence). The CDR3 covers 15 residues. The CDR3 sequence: CASSQATATNYGYTF. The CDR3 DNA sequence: TGTGCCAGCAGCCAAGCGACAGCCACTAACTATGGCTACACCTTC.

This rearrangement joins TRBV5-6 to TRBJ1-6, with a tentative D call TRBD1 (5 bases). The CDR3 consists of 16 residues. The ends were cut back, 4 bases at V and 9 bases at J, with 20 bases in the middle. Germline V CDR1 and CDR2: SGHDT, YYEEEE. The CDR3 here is CASSRDRYGFGSPLHF. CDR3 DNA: TGTGCCAGCAGCCGCGACAGATATGGGTTTGGTTCACCCCTCCACTTT.

DNA of the CDR3: TGCGCCAGCAGCCACCTAAAGAGCTCCTACAATGAGCAGTTCTTC. Its translation: CASSHLKSSYNEQFF. V and J are TRBV4-1 and TRBJ2-1; D gene ambiguous. The CDR3 runs 15 residues. Trimming cost V 3 bases and J 0 bases, with 9 bases left between them. Germline V CDR1 and CDR2: MGHRA, YSYEKL.

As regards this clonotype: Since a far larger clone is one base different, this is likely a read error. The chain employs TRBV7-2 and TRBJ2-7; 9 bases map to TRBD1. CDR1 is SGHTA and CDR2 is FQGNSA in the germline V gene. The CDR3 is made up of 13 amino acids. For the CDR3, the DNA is TGTGCCAGCAGCTGGGGACAGGGATACGGGCAGTACTTC. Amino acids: CASSWGQGYGQYF.

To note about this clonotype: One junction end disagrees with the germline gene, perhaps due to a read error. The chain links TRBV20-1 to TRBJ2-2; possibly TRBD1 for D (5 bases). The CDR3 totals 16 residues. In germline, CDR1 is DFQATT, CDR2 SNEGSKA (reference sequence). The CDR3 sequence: CRARDTDNTNTGELFF. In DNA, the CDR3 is TGCAGGGCTAGAGATACGGACAACACGAACACCGGGGAGCTGTTTTTT.

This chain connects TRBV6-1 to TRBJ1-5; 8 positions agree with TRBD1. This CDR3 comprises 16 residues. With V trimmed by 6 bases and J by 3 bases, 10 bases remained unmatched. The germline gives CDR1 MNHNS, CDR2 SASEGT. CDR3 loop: CASRIWTGSYNQPQHF. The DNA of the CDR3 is TGTGCCAGCAGAATTTGGACAGGGTCATACAATCAGCCCCAGCATTTT.

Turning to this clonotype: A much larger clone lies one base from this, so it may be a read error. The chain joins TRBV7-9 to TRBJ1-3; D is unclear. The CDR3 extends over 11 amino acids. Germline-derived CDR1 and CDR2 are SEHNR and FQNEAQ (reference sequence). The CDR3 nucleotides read TGTGCCGGACGGACTGGAAACATCATATATTTT. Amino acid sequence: CAGRTGNIIYF.